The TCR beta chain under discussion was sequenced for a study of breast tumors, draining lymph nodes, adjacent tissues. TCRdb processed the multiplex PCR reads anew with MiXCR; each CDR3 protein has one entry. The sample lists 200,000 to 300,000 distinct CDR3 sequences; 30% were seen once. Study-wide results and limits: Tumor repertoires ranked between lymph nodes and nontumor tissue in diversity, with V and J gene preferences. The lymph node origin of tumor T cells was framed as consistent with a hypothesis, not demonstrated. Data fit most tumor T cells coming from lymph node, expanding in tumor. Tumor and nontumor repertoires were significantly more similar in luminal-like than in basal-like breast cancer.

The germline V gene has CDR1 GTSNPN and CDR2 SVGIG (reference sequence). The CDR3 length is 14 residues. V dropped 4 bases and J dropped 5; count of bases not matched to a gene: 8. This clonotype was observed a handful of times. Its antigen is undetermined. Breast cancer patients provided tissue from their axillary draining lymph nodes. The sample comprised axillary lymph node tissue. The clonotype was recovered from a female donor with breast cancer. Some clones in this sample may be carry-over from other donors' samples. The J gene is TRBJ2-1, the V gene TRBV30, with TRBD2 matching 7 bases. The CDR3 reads CAWNLGLADNEQFF. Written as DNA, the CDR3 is TGTGCCTGGAACCTAGGGCTAGCGGACAATGAGCAGTTCTTC. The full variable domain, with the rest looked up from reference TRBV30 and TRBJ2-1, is SQTIHQWPATLVQPVGSPLSLECTVEGTSNPNLYWYRQAAGRGLQLLFYSVGIGQISSEVPQNLSASRPQDRQFILSSKKLLLSDSGFYLCAWNLGLADNEQFFGPGTRLTVL.